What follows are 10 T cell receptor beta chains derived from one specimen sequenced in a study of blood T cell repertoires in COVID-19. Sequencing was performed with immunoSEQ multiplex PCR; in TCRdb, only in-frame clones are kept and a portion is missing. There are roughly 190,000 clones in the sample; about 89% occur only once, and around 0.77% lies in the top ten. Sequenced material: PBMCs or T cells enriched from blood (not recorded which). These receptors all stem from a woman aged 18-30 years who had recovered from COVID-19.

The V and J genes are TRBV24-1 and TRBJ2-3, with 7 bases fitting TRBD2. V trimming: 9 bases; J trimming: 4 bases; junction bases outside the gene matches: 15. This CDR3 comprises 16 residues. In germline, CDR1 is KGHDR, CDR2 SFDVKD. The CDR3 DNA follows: TGTGCCACCGTTCCCTTTGGCGGGAGTGGGGCAGATACGCAGTATTTT. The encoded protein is CATVPFGGSGADTQYF.

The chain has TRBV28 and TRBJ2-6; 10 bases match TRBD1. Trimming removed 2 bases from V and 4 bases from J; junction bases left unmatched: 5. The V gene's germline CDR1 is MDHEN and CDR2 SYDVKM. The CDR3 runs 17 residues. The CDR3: CASSLRGQGMGANVLTF. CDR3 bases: TGTGCCAGCAGTTTACGGGGACAGGGGATGGGGGCCAACGTCCTGACTTTC.

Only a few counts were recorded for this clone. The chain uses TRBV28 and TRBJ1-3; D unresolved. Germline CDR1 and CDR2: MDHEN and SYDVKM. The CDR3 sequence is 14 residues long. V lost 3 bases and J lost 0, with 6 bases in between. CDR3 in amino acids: CASSLGSSGNTIYF. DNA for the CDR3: TGTGCCAGCAGTTTGGGCAGCTCTGGAAACACCATATATTTT.

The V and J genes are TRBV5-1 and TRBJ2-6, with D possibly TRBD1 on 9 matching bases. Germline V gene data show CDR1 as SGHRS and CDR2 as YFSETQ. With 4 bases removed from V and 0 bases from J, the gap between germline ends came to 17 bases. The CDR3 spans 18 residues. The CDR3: CASSRGGQGHSGANVLTF. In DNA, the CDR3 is TGCGCCAGCAGCCGGGGGGGACAGGGCCACTCTGGGGCCAACGTCCTGACTTTC. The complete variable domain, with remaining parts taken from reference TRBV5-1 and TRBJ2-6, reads KAGVTQTPRYLIKTRGQQVTLSCSPISGHRSVSWYQQTPGQGLQFLFEYFSETQRNKGNFPGRFSGRQFSNSRSEMNVSTLELGDSALYLCASSRGGQGHSGANVLTFGAGSRLTVL.

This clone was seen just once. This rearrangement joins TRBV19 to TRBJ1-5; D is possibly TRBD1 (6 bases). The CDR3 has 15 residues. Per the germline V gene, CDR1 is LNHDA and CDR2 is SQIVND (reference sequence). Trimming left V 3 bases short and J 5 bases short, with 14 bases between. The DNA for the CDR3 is TGTGCCAGTAGTATGAGCAGGGGAGCGTATCAGCCCCAGCATTTT. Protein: CASSMSRGAYQPQHF.

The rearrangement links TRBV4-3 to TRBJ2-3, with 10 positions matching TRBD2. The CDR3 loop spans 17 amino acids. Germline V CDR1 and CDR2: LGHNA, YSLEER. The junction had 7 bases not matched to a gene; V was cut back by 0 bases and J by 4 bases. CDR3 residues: CASSQDIAGGGADTQYF. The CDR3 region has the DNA TGCGCCAGCAGCCAAGATATAGCGGGAGGAGGAGCAGATACGCAGTATTTT.

For the CDR3, the DNA is TGTGCCAGCAGTTCGAGAGCGGGAAGGCACGAGCAGTACTTC. This codes for CASSSRAGRHEQYF. V gene TRBV27 combines with J gene TRBJ2-7; the match to TRBD2 covers 7 bases. CDR3 length equals 14 residues. CDR1 MNHEY and CDR2 SMNVEV come from the germline V gene (reference sequence). The V and J ends lost 4 bases and 5 bases, in that order; junction bases with no gene match: 8.

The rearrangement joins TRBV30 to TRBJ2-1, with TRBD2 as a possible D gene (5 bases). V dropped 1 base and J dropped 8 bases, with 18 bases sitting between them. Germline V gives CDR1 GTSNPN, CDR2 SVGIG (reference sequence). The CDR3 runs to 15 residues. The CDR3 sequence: CAWSAASGDDHEQFF. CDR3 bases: TGTGCCTGGAGTGCCGCAAGCGGAGATGACCATGAGCAGTTCTTC.

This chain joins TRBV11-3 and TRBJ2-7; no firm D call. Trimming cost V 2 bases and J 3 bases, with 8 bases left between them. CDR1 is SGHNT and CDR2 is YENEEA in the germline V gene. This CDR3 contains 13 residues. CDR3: CASSLNSYYEQYF. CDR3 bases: TGTGCCAGCAGCTTAAACAGCTACTACGAGCAGTACTTC.

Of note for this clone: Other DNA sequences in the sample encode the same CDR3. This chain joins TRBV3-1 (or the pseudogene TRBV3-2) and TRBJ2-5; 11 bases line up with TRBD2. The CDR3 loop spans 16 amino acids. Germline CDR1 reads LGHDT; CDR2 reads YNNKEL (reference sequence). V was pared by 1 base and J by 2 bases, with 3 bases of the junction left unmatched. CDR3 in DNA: TGTGCCAGCAGCCAAGTCGGGACTAGCGGACAAGAGACCCAGTACTTC. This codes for CASSQVGTSGQETQYF.